What follows describes a single T cell receptor (beta chain). This clone's antigen is unknown. No base-level quality is on record; no much larger clone is a single base apart. The CDR3 holds 15 amino acids from the cysteine to the phenylalanine. Only the CDR3 region is kept as DNA, spanning 45 bases read in frame from base 1. V loses 1 base, J loses 0 bases, and the germline ends lie 8 bases apart. The sample belongs to a study of early T cells in non-severe SARS-CoV-2 infection (dated by TCRdb to the early 2020s). In terms of the full investigation: TCR sequencing used bulk RNA from unsorted whole blood, so alpha and beta chains could not be paired.

Study-wide conclusions, independent of this receptor: Matching against VDJdb was skewed toward anti-spike CD8 responses, likely underestimated virus-specific expansions, and missed private and CD4 specificities.

Set within a cohort of healthcare workers in London, UK, this nested case-control study involved weekly PCR testing of nasopharyngeal swabs along with blood sampling. Healthcare workers were recruited between 23 and 31 March 2020, during the week of the UK lockdown, and were followed weekly for up to about 15 weeks. Receptor amplification or capture employed 5' RACE. The listed sequencing device is NextSeq 500. Unique molecular identifiers were attached to individual cDNA molecules in the TCR library protocol so that sequencing error and PCR bias could be corrected. Sequencing covered both TCR alpha and beta chains, and within each sample the abundances of alpha and beta sequences were tightly co-correlated. The authors processed their data as follows. Decombinator V4 was used to annotate TCR sequences for V gene, J gene and CDR3. TCRs were defined as expanded if a significant change between any two time points was detected under a Poisson model with p below 0.0001. Abundances of TCRs were expressed as counts per million after normalisation to the total number of TCRs sequenced in each sample. TRAV1-2 paired with TRAJ12, TRAJ20 or TRAJ33 defined MAIT TCRs, while TRAV10 paired with TRAJ18 defined iNKT TCRs. VDJdb, accessed 1 November 2021, was searched for CMV, EBV and SARS-CoV-2 annotated TCRs, with TCRs annotated for multiple antigens excluded. Clones were called with MiXCR by TCRdb after fastp trimmed the public reads at Q25, and only in-frame beta chains were retained. Every distinct CDR3 protein forms one entry, paired with its most common genes and DNA. The V and J calls and clone size are TCRdb's, not the authors'. This sample comprises tens of thousands of distinct CDR3 sequences, 9.5% to 12% of them detected only once. 5.7% of the sample is in the top ten clones.

This clonotype originated in an adult who was a healthcare worker with PCR-confirmed SARS-CoV-2 infection or an uninfected control (not recorded which). The sample in question was whole blood, obtained at baseline. The chain is assembled from TRBV12-3 or TRBV12-4 and TRBJ2-3; the D gene is perhaps TRBD1 or TRBD2, as each covers 5 bases. The CDR3 protein is CASSLGQRSTDTQYF. The DNA is TGTGCCAGCAGTTTAGGACAGCGGAGCACAGATACGCAGTATTTT.